A single TCR beta chain is shown here with its context. Its antigen is undetermined. The repertoire was sequenced with immunoSEQ multiplex PCR; TCRdb's copy has only in-frame clones and lacks some. The sample lists around 140,000 clones, 91% seen once, with approximately 2.1% in the top ten. This record belongs to a study of T cell responses to AZD1222 COVID-19 vaccine. Findings and limits, study-wide: The CD4 TCRs associated with vaccination extended across spike and predominated at 160-218 and 743-854.

The germline gives CDR1 LNHDA, CDR2 SQIVND (reference sequence). CDR3 size: 14 residues. V lost 3 bases and J lost 4, with 12 bases in between. Sequenced material: peripheral blood, taken 28 days after the second AZD1222 dose. This clonotype was obtained from an adult who received the AZD1222 COVID-19 vaccine. The chain recombines TRBV19 with TRBJ1-2, with D possibly matching TRBD1 (6 bases). The CDR3: CASSIGGDTYGYTF. The CDR3 DNA reads as TGTGCCAGTAGTATCGGAGGGGACACCTATGGCTACACCTTC.